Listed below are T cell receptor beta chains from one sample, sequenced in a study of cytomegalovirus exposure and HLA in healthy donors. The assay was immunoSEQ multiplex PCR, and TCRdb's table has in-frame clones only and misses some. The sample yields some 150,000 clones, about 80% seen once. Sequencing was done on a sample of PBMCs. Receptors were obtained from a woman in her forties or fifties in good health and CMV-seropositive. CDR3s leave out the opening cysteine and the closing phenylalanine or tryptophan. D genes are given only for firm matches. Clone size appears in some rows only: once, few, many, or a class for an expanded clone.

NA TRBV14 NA ASSTPRRANEQF
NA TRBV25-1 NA ASSLETYEQY
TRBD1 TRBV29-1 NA SVTQGASGQPQH
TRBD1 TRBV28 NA ASSNRDRVLEQF
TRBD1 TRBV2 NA ASRRTGAVGQPQH
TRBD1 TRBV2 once ASRSGQGVKNTEAF
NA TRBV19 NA ASSIDREGGATDTQY
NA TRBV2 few ASNPVQNTGELF
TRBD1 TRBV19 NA ASSIGGQGTF
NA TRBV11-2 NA ASSFGPGYSPLH
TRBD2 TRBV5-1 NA ASSPLAGGHNEQF
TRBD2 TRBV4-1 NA ASSQVKASGGAGADTQY